This TCR beta chain was sequenced in a study of cytomegalovirus exposure and HLA in healthy donors. With 60 Vbeta and 13 Jbeta primers, the PCR was carried out. This table comes from immunoSEQ multiplex PCR, and its TCRdb copy is limited to in-frame clones, with some not included. The sample consists of about 120,000 clones, around 72% of them appearing once. General study results and limits: In a later analysis, compared with equally common non-associated chains, HLA-associated beta chains were more expanded.

This clone was recorded once. Its antigen is not known. The sequence derives from a woman aged 50 to 60 in good health and CMV-seropositive. Sequencing input: PBMCs.

CDR3 sequence: CASSIREGLANNEQFF. For the CDR3, the DNA is TGCGCCAGCAGCATTCGGGAGGGGCTAGCAAACAATGAGCAGTTCTTC. The chain has TRBV4-1 and TRBJ2-1, with TRBD2 matching 8 bases. Trimming at V came to 5 bases and at J to 5 bases, leaving 11 bases not matched to a gene. The CDR3 is 16 residues long. Germline CDR1 and CDR2: MGHRA and YSYEKL.